Given below is one T cell receptor (beta chain) in context. What it recognizes is unknown. The CDR3 contains 17 residues. The ends were cut back, 5 bases at V and 4 bases at J, with 24 bases in the middle. Germline V gives CDR1 SGHTA, CDR2 FQGNSA. Via MiXCR, TCRdb re-called the 5' RACE reads, giving one row per CDR3 protein. Here the sample spans fewer than 650,000 distinct CDR3 sequences, roughly 6.6% being singletons. These data belong to a study of identical twins. Broader study findings: High-abundance cord blood beta clonotypes had fewer insertions; memory repertoires showed none.

Separately, the same data were catalogued under a study of yellow fever vaccine responses in identical twins.

The source is a woman between 18 and 30 years old in good health. Specimen: PBMCs. V gene TRBV7-2 combines with J gene TRBJ2-7; maybe TRBD1 (6 bases). CDR3 protein: CASSPKVGRGDRYEQYF. The CDR3 coding sequence is TGTGCCAGCAGCCCCAAGGTCGGCAGGGGTGACAGATACGAGCAGTACTTC.